The clone carrying this T cell receptor beta chain was picked up a small number of times. The data were obtained in a study of shared clonotypes between healthy human individuals. Germline V gives CDR1 SGHDT, CDR2 YYEEEE. CDR3 length: 19 residues. V dropped 1 base and J dropped 4; count of bases not matched to a gene: 17. TCRdb's copy holds only in-frame clones and misses some; the assay was immunoSEQ multiplex PCR. The sample holds about 480,000 clones; over 75% are singletons and the top ten take 9.5% to 15%. Sample: PBMCs. This sequence was found in a woman aged 40 to 50 in good health. Some clones in this sample may be carry-over from other donors' samples. The chain is built from TRBV5-6 and TRBJ2-7; 10 positions match TRBD1. CDR3 nucleotide sequence: TGTGCCAGCAGCTTGTGGACAGGGGGAAATCCCGGTTGGGTGTACGAGCAGTACTTC. Translated: CASSLWTGGNPGWVYEQYF.